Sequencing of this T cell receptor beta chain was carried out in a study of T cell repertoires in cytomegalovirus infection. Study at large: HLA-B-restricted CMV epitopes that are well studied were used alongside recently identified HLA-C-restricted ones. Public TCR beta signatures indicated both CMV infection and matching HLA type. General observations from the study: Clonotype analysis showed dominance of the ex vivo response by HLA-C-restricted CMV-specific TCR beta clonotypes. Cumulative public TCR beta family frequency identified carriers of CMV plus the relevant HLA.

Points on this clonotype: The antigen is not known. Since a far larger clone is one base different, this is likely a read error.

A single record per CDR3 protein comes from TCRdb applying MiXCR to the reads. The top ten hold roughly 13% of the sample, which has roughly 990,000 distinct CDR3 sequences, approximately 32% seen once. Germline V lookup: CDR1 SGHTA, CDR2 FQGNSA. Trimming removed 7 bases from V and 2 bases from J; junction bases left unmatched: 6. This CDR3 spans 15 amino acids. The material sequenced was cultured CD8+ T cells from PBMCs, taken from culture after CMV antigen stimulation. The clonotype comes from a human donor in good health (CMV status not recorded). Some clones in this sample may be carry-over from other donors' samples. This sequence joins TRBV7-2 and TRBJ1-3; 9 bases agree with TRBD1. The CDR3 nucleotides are TGTGCCAGCAACTTGGACAGGGGACCTGGAAACACCATATATTTT. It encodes CASNLDRGPGNTIYF.